The clone carrying this T cell receptor beta chain has at least ten counts. Time point here: sample taken at primary tumor resection. This record comes from a study of spatial heterogeneity in lung cancer. Via MiXCR, TCRdb re-called the 5' RACE reads, giving one row per CDR3 protein. In the table there are 10,000 to 15,000 distinct CDR3 sequences, around 4% of which are singletons. V was trimmed by 0 bases and J by 4 bases, leaving 7 bases between them. The CDR3 spans 12 residues. Per the germline V gene, CDR1 is DFQATT and CDR2 is SNEGSKA (reference sequence). This receptor was identified in a male donor with early-stage non-small cell lung cancer. V is TRBV20-1 and J is TRBJ2-7; D is unclear. The starting material was PBMCs, obtained at surgery. CDR3 sequence: CSARDSGYEQYF. The CDR3 coding sequence is TGCAGTGCTAGAGATAGTGGATACGAGCAGTACTTC.